Presented here are 11 T cell receptor beta chains from one specimen sequenced in a study of identical twins. Using its own MiXCR run on the 5' RACE reads, TCRdb lists one record per CDR3 protein. Altogether roughly 770,000 distinct CDR3 sequences are present, 15% to 20% being singletons, with the ten largest covering around 13%. These data were also filed under a second study, of T cells expressing NK-cell markers.

Material: PBMCs. Receptors were obtained from a woman in her late teens or twenties in good health.

This clonotype was recorded a few times. The CDR3, as DNA: TGTGCCAGCAGTTCCTCTGTGCTACCCGAGCAGTTCTTC. Amino acids: CASSSSVLPEQFF. The rearrangement joins TRBV12-3 or TRBV12-4 to TRBJ2-1, with no clear D. The CDR3 contains 13 residues. V shed 4 bases and J shed 10 bases, with 14 bases lying between them.

This clonotype was seen a few times. The chain couples TRBV20-1 to TRBJ2-1, with D possibly being TRBD1 (6 bases). Germline lookup yields CDR1 DFQATT and CDR2 SNEGSKA (reference sequence). V lost 6 bases and J lost 8, with 20 bases in between. This CDR3 region has 14 residues. CDR3 nucleotides: TGCAGTGCCACGAGGGGGTCGAAGTCGGATGAGCAGTTCTTC. It translates to CSATRGSKSDEQFF.

As to this clonotype: One junction end does not reproduce the germline sequence, and a read error may be involved. The chain has TRBV6-5 and TRBJ2-2; D gene ambiguous. This CDR3 region has 14 residues. CDR1 is MNHEY and CDR2 is SVGAGI in the germline V gene. This chain's CDR3 is CASSYTRHTRELFF. As DNA, the CDR3 is TGTGCCAGCAGTTACACCAGACACACCAGGGAGCTGTTTTTT.

The chain joins TRBV5-4 to TRBJ2-5, with D possibly TRBD2 on 6 matching bases. The CDR3 extends over 14 amino acids. V was clipped by 5 bases and J by 4 bases, with 15 bases between them. Germline CDR1 and CDR2: SGHNT and YYREEE (reference sequence). The CDR3 sequence is CASRGGVKRETQYF. CDR3 DNA: TGTGCCAGCAGGGGCGGGGTTAAGCGAGAGACCCAGTACTTC.

The V gene is TRBV20-1, the J gene TRBJ2-7; D unclear. From germline, CDR1 is DFQATT and CDR2 SNEGSKA (reference sequence). V lost 2 bases and J 4 bases, leaving 12 bases between the germline ends. CDR3 length: 13 amino acids. DNA for the CDR3: TGCAGTGCTAGAAGCGAGAGAAAATACGAGCAGTACTTC. It is translated as CSARSERKYEQYF.

In its sample, this clonotype was seen a few times. This chain uses TRBV12-3 or TRBV12-4 with TRBJ2-2; the match to TRBD2 covers 7 bases. Germline trimming cut 11 bases from V and 5 bases from J; bases unmatched to any gene: 11. CDR3 length: 14 residues. CDR3: CAVWGGRITGELFF. CDR3 DNA: TGTGCCGTATGGGGCGGGAGAATTACCGGGGAGCTGTTTTTT.

The chain carries TRBV6-2 or TRBV6-3 and TRBJ1-2; the match to TRBD1 covers 9 bases. Germline CDR1 reads MNHEY; CDR2 reads SVGEGT. The J segment lost 5 bases and the V segment lost 2 bases, leaving 3 bases of the junction unmatched. The length of the CDR3 is 14 residues. CDR3 loop: CASSYKDRGYGYTF. CDR3 nucleotides: TGTGCCAGCAGTTACAAGGACAGGGGTTATGGCTACACCTTC.

This clonotype showed up many times. The chain combines TRBV7-6 with TRBJ1-5; D perhaps matches TRBD1 (5 bases). Per the germline V gene, CDR1 is SGHVS and CDR2 is FNYEAQ. This CDR3 spans 14 amino acids. Trimming took off 5 bases at V and 2 bases at J, with 10 bases between the two ends. The CDR3 loop is CASSELGGNQPQHF. DNA for the CDR3: TGTGCCAGCAGCGAGCTAGGGGGCAATCAGCCCCAGCATTTT.

This clonotype was seen only a few times. The rearrangement links TRBV20-1 to TRBJ1-1; unclear D gene. The V gene's germline CDR1 is DFQATT and CDR2 SNEGSKA (reference sequence). The CDR3 length is 11 residues. The V gene lost 5 bases and the J gene lost 6 bases, with 10 bases spanning the gap. The CDR3 nucleotides read TGCAGTGCTCCCACGCACGCTGAAGCTTTCTTT. It yields the protein CSAPTHAEAFF.

The chain couples TRBV5-1 to TRBJ1-2; D may be TRBD1 (5 bases). The germline V and J ends were trimmed by 4 bases and 8 bases, with 12 bases remaining between them. The germline V gene encodes CDR1 SGHRS and CDR2 YFSETQ. This CDR3 comprises 12 residues. In nucleotides, the CDR3 is TGCGCCAGCAGCGGGGACTTGGGGGGCTACACCTTC. Translated, it gives CASSGDLGGYTF. Based on the CDR3 plus reference TRBV5-1 and TRBJ1-2, the full variable domain is KAGVTQTPRYLIKTRGQQVTLSCSPISGHRSVSWYQQTPGQGLQFLFEYFSETQRNKGNFPGRFSGRQFSNSRSEMNVSTLELGDSALYLCASSGDLGGYTFGSGTRLTVV.

The rearrangement uses TRBV5-1 and TRBJ1-2; D not certain. Germline-derived CDR1 and CDR2 are SGHRS and YFSETQ. The CDR3 loop spans 14 amino acids. V lost 0 bases and J lost 4, with 10 bases in between. The CDR3 spells CASSLARKGYGYTF. CDR3 DNA sequence: TGCGCCAGCAGCTTGGCAAGAAAAGGCTATGGCTACACCTTC.